Below are 25 T cell receptor beta chains sequenced from a single sample in a study of CXCR3-negative and CXCR3-positive naive CD8 T cells. The authors prepared UMI-labeled TRB cDNA libraries by 5' RACE. TCRdb reanalyzed the 5' RACE reads, giving one entry per CDR3 protein sequence and no DNA. The sample has 20,000 to 30,000 distinct CDR3 sequences; the top ten hold approximately 2.6%. The source material was naive CXCR3- CD8+ T cells from blood. The subset was: CD45RO-CCR7+CD27+CD95- naive CD8+ T cells lacking CXCR3 (TNR3-). These receptors all come from a human donor in good health. Some clones in this sample may be carry-over from other donors' samples.

The chain employs TRBV6-5 and TRBJ2-7; there is no DNA to check the TCRdb D call of TRBD2. From germline, CDR1 is MNHEY and CDR2 SVGAGI. The CDR3 has 14 residues. CDR3 region: CASSLAGPFYEQYF.

The chain employs TRBV7-9 and TRBJ2-7; without DNA, the TCRdb call of TRBD1 cannot be checked. The CDR3 totals 13 residues. CDR1 is SEHNR, CDR2 FQNEAQ, per germline (reference sequence). The CDR3 loop reads CASSPRERYEQYF.

V gene TRBV6-4 combines with J gene TRBJ1-1; with no DNA, the TCRdb D assignment of TRBD1 cannot be verified. CDR1 MRHNA and CDR2 SNTAGT come from the germline V gene. The CDR3 totals 13 residues. The CDR3 sequence is CASSDGHGTEAFF.

The chain uses TRBV28 and TRBJ2-3. The length of the CDR3 is 13 residues. Germline loops: CDR1 MDHEN, CDR2 SYDVKM. CDR3 region: CASSLFPSDTQYF.

V usage is TRBV18 and J usage is TRBJ2-1; as DNA is missing, the TRBD1 call by TCRdb cannot be tested. CDR3 length equals 15 residues. Germline V gene sequence: CDR1 KGHSH, CDR2 LQKENI. CDR3 protein: CASSPPVGRVNEQFF.

The V gene is TRBV3-1, the J gene TRBJ1-6; TCRdb designates TRBD1, a call that cannot be tested without DNA. The germline V gene encodes CDR1 LGHDT and CDR2 YNNKEL (reference sequence). There are 15 residues in the CDR3. The CDR3 here is CASSQEGQGNSPLHF.

J is TRBJ2-1 and V is TRBV29-1; no DNA is available, so the TRBD2 call from TCRdb remains unchecked. The CDR3 has 16 residues. CDR1 and CDR2 from the germline V gene are SQVTM and ANQGSEA. This CDR3 is CSVETPQGGTLNEQFF.

The J gene is TRBJ2-2, the V gene TRBV6-5; the TCRdb D gene call, TRBD1, has no DNA to confirm it. CDR3 length: 13 amino acids. Germline V gene sequence: CDR1 MNHEY, CDR2 SVGAGI. CDR3 sequence reads: CASSPGSPGELFF.

The chain combines TRBV7-8 with TRBJ1-1; TCRdb selects TRBD1, and the lack of DNA leaves this call unchecked. Germline CDR1 is SGHVS and CDR2 is FQNEAQ. The CDR3 contains 17 residues. This chain's CDR3 is CASSFWDPGQGRPEAFF.

The rearrangement uses TRBV18 and TRBJ1-5; the D call from TCRdb, TRBD1, cannot be confirmed without DNA. There are 19 residues in the CDR3. Per germline, CDR1 KGHSH and CDR2 LQKENI. The CDR3 here is CASSRAPGHQPYSNQPQHF.

The chain uses TRBV6-4 and TRBJ2-3; TCRdb returns TRBD2, unconfirmable since there is no DNA. The CDR3 spans 16 residues. Germline CDR1 is MRHNA and CDR2 is SNTAGT. CDR3 region: CASSDLAGGDTDTQYF.

The genes are TRBV6-2 or TRBV6-3 and TRBJ2-1. The CDR3 is 13 residues long. From germline, CDR1 is MNHEY and CDR2 SVGEGT. CDR3 region: CASSYVRNNEQFF.

This clonotype is identified as medium-sized from frequency. The gene calls are TRBV4-3 and TRBJ2-3; TCRdb indicates TRBD2, and absent DNA this call remains unverified. CDR1 and CDR2 (germline): LGHNA, YSLEER. The CDR3 sequence is 15 residues long. The CDR3 is CASSQYAGTTDTQYF.

This sequence joins TRBV20-1 and TRBJ1-6. This CDR3 is built from 17 residues. Germline CDR1 and CDR2: DFQATT and SNEGSKA (reference sequence). The CDR3 here is CSARDRDWSSYNSPLHF.

Here the CDR3 reads CASSRTGGEETQYF. The chain links TRBV7-8 to TRBJ2-5; TCRdb reports TRBD1, a call that lacks DNA to check it against. The germline gives CDR1 SGHVS, CDR2 FQNEAQ. CDR3 length: 14 residues.

This rearrangement joins TRBV28 to TRBJ2-7; the D call of TRBD2 rests on TCRdb alone, since no DNA is present to check it. The length of the CDR3 is 15 residues. CDR1 MDHEN and CDR2 SYDVKM come from the germline V gene. The CDR3 loop is CASSFGGSIGYEQYF.

The chain joins TRBV28 to TRBJ2-7; TCRdb indicates TRBD2, and absent DNA this call remains unverified. The length of the CDR3 is 15 residues. The germline CDR1 and CDR2 sequences are MDHEN and SYDVKM. The CDR3 region is CASSFSGGARYEQYF.

The chain is built from TRBV6-6 and TRBJ2-1; TCRdb's assignment of TRBD2 cannot be checked, as there is no DNA. The germline V gene has CDR1 MNHNY and CDR2 SVGAGI (reference sequence). The CDR3 runs to 13 residues. The CDR3 region is CASSYPGLAGRTF.

V and J are TRBV4-1 and TRBJ2-7. Per the germline V gene, CDR1 is MGHRA and CDR2 is YSYEKL. The CDR3 spans 15 residues. The CDR3: CASSHDWIGDYEQYF.

The V call is TRBV29-1, the J call TRBJ1-1; with no DNA, the TCRdb D assignment of TRBD1 cannot be verified. The CDR3 loop spans 14 amino acids. Germline CDR1 SQVTM, CDR2 ANQGSEA. CDR3 region: CSEEPGQGATEAFF.

V gene TRBV7-8 combines with J gene TRBJ2-7. The CDR3 contains 14 residues. Germline CDR1 is SGHVS and CDR2 is FQNEAQ. The CDR3 here is CASSLVAADYEQYF.

This rearrangement joins TRBV18 to TRBJ1-6. This CDR3 has 14 residues. Germline assignment: CDR1 KGHSH and CDR2 LQKENI. CDR3 protein: CASSPGPANSPLHF.

The chain combines TRBV12-3 or TRBV12-4 with TRBJ1-5; TCRdb lists TRBD1, though no DNA is available to test this call. This CDR3 spans 15 amino acids. This CDR3 is CASSFVGAGNQPQHF.

The chain couples TRBV28 to TRBJ1-1; TCRdb's D gene call, TRBD1, goes unchecked for lack of DNA. The CDR3 is 19 amino acids. Germline CDR1 and CDR2: MDHEN and SYDVKM. The CDR3 sequence: CASTQRGAFNTPSNTEAFF.

The chain uses TRBV7-9 and TRBJ2-7; TCRdb designates TRBD2, a call that cannot be tested without DNA. The germline V gene encodes CDR1 SEHNR and CDR2 FQNEAQ (reference sequence). CDR3 length: 13 residues. This CDR3 reads CASSPGLKDKQYF. The variable domain in full, with the rest retrieved from reference TRBV7-9 and TRBJ2-7, is DTGVSQNPRHKITKRGQNVTFRCDPISEHNRLYWYRQTLGQGPEFLTYFQNEAQLEKSRLLSDRFSAERPKGSFSTLEIQRTEQGDSAMYLCASSPGLKDKQYFGPGTRLTVT.